A single sample gave rise to the 29 T cell receptor beta chains below, sequenced in a study of PD-1 blockade in classical Hodgkin lymphoma. Repertoires were generated with immunoSEQ multiplex PCR, while TCRdb's copy carries only in-frame clones and drops some. The repertoire holds around 26,000 clones, with approximately 81% as singletons. No patient escaped relapse after autologous stem cell transplantation, and brentuximab vedotin exposure varied. Sequenced material: peripheral blood mononuclear cells (PBMCs), taken before the second cycle of nivolumab. The receptors originated from a human donor with classical Hodgkin lymphoma.

The chain couples TRBV11-2 to TRBJ2-7, with a weak D call TRBD2 (5 bases). The CDR3 is 16 residues long. In germline, CDR1 is SGHAT, CDR2 FQNNGV. The V gene lost 2 bases and the J gene lost 3 bases, with 17 bases spanning the gap. In nucleotides, the CDR3 is TGTGCCAGCAGCTTAAATCCGGGAACCGGGGTCTACGAGCAGTACTTC. This sequence encodes CASSLNPGTGVYEQYF.

The CDR3 here is CSVETGEYNEQFF. The CDR3 nucleotides read TGCAGCGTTGAGACAGGGGAGTACAATGAGCAGTTCTTC. The J gene is TRBJ2-1, the V gene TRBV29-1, with TRBD1 matching 8 bases. Germline V gene data show CDR1 as SQVTM and CDR2 as ANQGSEA. CDR3 length: 13 residues. V lost 3 bases and J lost 4; bases outside the gene matches: 2.

V is TRBV27 and J is TRBJ1-1; D may be TRBD1 (5 bases). Germline V gene data show CDR1 as MNHEY and CDR2 as SMNVEV (reference sequence). V shed 6 bases and J shed 4 bases, with 15 bases lying between them. The CDR3 covers 14 residues. The CDR3 region has the DNA TGTGCCAGCAGAATTCGAGATGGGGCCACTGAAGCTTTCTTT. This sequence encodes CASRIRDGATEAFF.

The chain couples TRBV11-2 to TRBJ2-3, with TRBD1 matching over 12 bases. Per germline, CDR1 SGHAT and CDR2 FQNNGV. The CDR3 totals 16 residues. Unmatched junction bases numbered 3, after V lost 3 bases and J lost 2 bases. The CDR3 region has the DNA TGTGCCAGCAGCTTGGGGACAGGGGGCCACACAGATACGCAGTATTTT. Translation: CASSLGTGGHTDTQYF.

The genes are TRBV11-2 and TRBJ2-7; D is uncertain. Between the trimmed V and J ends, which lost 0 bases and 2 bases, there was a span of 11 bases. The germline V gene has CDR1 SGHAT and CDR2 FQNNGV. The CDR3 runs to 15 residues. The DNA for the CDR3 is TGTGCCAGCAGCTTAGAGGGCCAGCTACCCTACGAGCAGTACTTC. Its protein product is CASSLEGQLPYEQYF.

The V call is TRBV11-3, the J call TRBJ2-1, with 8 bases that match TRBD1. The CDR3 loop spans 14 amino acids. V dropped 5 bases and J dropped 6; count of bases not matched to a gene: 6. Germline V gives CDR1 SGHNT, CDR2 YENEEA. The CDR3 sequence: CASSLRTGTNEQFF. The CDR3 nucleotides are TGTGCCAGCAGCCTCCGGACAGGGACCAATGAGCAGTTCTTC.

This clone has more than one count but fewer than ten. The gene calls are TRBV5-6 and TRBJ1-6; D is possibly TRBD1 (5 bases). This CDR3 spans 15 amino acids. Germline loops: CDR1 SGHDT, CDR2 YYEEEE. The germline V and J ends were trimmed by 4 bases and 7 bases, with 15 bases remaining between them. DNA for the CDR3: TGTGCCAGCAGCGACGGGACGGGTCCCAATTCACCCCTCCACTTT. Protein product: CASSDGTGPNSPLHF.

The rearrangement links TRBV9 to TRBJ2-7, with a possible D match to TRBD2 (6 bases). From germline, CDR1 is SGDLS and CDR2 YYNGEE. The CDR3 has 15 residues. V was shortened by 0 bases and J by 1 base, with 11 bases between the two germline ends. The CDR3 DNA sequence: TGTGCCAGCAGCGTAGGAGCGGGCACATCCTACGAGCAGTACTTC. Translation: CASSVGAGTSYEQYF.

This sequence joins TRBV28 and TRBJ2-6, with a weak D call TRBD2 (5 bases). V was trimmed by 8 bases and J by 0 bases, leaving 17 bases between them. The CDR3 runs 17 residues. In germline, CDR1 is MDHEN, CDR2 SYDVKM. The CDR3 coding sequence is TGTGCCAGCTTAAGTAGCGTACTACCCTCTGGGGCCAACGTCCTGACTTTC. Protein sequence: CASLSSVLPSGANVLTF.

The V gene is TRBV7-3, the J gene TRBJ2-2, with 10 bases that match TRBD2. CDR1 is SGHTA and CDR2 is FQGTGA in the germline V gene. There are 16 residues in the CDR3. J lost 7 bases, V lost 3 bases, and 8 bases had no gene match. The CDR3 spells CASSLYPAGGVGELFF. Written as DNA, the CDR3 is TGTGCCAGCAGCTTGTATCCAGCGGGAGGGGTCGGGGAGCTGTTTTTT. Drawing the rest from reference TRBV7-3 and TRBJ2-2, the complete variable domain is GAGVSQTPSNKVTEKGKYVELRCDPISGHTALYWYRQSLGQGPEFLIYFQGTGAADDSGLPNDRFFAVRPEGSVSTLKIQRTERGDSAVYLCASSLYPAGGVGELFFGEGSRLTVL.

This clone was observed a few times. The chain has TRBV7-9 and TRBJ1-1, with 9 positions matching TRBD1. The trim removed 5 bases at V and 4 bases at J, leaving 5 bases unmatched. The CDR3 length is 14 residues. Germline values: CDR1 SEHNR, CDR2 FQNEAQ (reference sequence). The CDR3 sequence: CASSPRQGGTEAFF. For the CDR3, the DNA is TGTGCCAGCAGCCCCCGACAGGGGGGCACTGAAGCTTTCTTT.

The chain joins TRBV28 to TRBJ2-6; D gene unclear. Deletions cut 8 bases from V and 0 bases from J, with 11 bases between. CDR1 is MDHEN and CDR2 is SYDVKM in the germline V gene. This CDR3 is 15 amino acids long. CDR3 nucleotide sequence: TGTGCCAGCGGACGAACAGCCTCTGGGGCCAACGTCCTGACTTTC. Translated: CASGRTASGANVLTF.

This clone appeared a few times. The chain carries TRBV19 and TRBJ2-5; the match to TRBD1 covers 7 bases. CDR3 length: 14 amino acids. Losses at the gene ends were 0 bases for V and 3 bases for J; bases not matched to a gene: 1. CDR1 is LNHDA, CDR2 SQIVND, per germline (reference sequence). The CDR3 region is CASSIDGTEETQYF. The CDR3 nucleotides read TGTGCCAGTAGTATAGATGGGACAGAAGAGACCCAGTACTTC.

The chain is built from TRBV6-6 and TRBJ1-1; maybe TRBD1 (5 bases). CDR1 MNHNY and CDR2 SVGAGI come from the germline V gene (reference sequence). The CDR3 has 14 residues. The ends were cut back, 8 bases at V and 0 bases at J, with 13 bases in the middle. The CDR3 DNA follows: TGTGCCAGCCTAAGATGGGGGATGAACACTGAAGCTTTCTTT. It specifies CASLRWGMNTEAFF.

The chain is built from TRBV4-2 and TRBJ2-1; either TRBD1 or TRBD2 may fit D (5 bases each). This CDR3 comprises 17 residues. V dropped 0 bases and J dropped 0 bases, with 12 bases sitting between them. CDR1 is LGHNA and CDR2 is YNFKEQ in the germline V gene. CDR3 DNA: TGTGCCAGCAGCCAAGAGTTTGGGGGAGCCTCCTACAATGAGCAGTTCTTC. It is translated as CASSQEFGGASYNEQFF.

The chain employs TRBV6-5 and TRBJ1-1, with no clear D. CDR1 and CDR2 from the germline V gene are MNHEY and SVGAGI. V was clipped by 0 bases and J by 1 base, with 3 bases between them. The CDR3 is 13 residues long. DNA for the CDR3: TGTGCCAGCAGTTACTCTCAGAACACTGAAGCTTTCTTT. This sequence encodes CASSYSQNTEAFF.

This chain joins TRBV5-1 and TRBJ2-2; D ambiguous. CDR3 length equals 12 residues. The germline CDR1 and CDR2 sequences are SGHRS and YFSETQ. Trimming shortened V by 6 bases and J by 5 bases, and 8 bases separated the two germline ends. The DNA of the CDR3 is TGCGCCAGCAAATGGGATACCGGGGAGCTGTTTTTT. It is translated as CASKWDTGELFF.

The CDR3 region has the DNA TGTGCCAGCAGCTTAGAAGGGAACACAGATACGCAGTATTTT. Protein product: CASSLEGNTDTQYF. The J gene is TRBJ2-3, the V gene TRBV11-2, with unresolved D. V was trimmed by 0 bases and J by 2 bases, leaving 6 bases between them. This CDR3 comprises 14 residues. CDR1 is SGHAT and CDR2 is FQNNGV in the germline V gene.

This sequence joins TRBV11-3 and TRBJ1-2; no reliable D call. With 0 bases removed from V and 3 bases from J, the gap between germline ends came to 11 bases. The CDR3 has 15 residues. Germline V gives CDR1 SGHNT, CDR2 YENEEA. The CDR3 region is CASSLEEGRDYGYTF. For the CDR3, the DNA is TGTGCCAGCAGCTTAGAGGAGGGTCGGGACTATGGCTACACCTTC.

The chain employs TRBV9 and TRBJ2-1; D may correspond to TRBD1 or TRBD2 (5 bases each). V was shortened by 0 bases and J by 5 bases, with 21 bases between the two germline ends. The CDR3 runs to 18 residues. The germline V gene encodes CDR1 SGDLS and CDR2 YYNGEE. The chain's CDR3 is CASSVDRSGGVPDNEQFF. The CDR3 DNA is TGTGCCAGCAGCGTAGATAGAAGTGGGGGTGTTCCCGACAATGAGCAGTTCTTC.

The V gene is TRBV7-2, the J gene TRBJ2-2, with D uncertain. V was pared by 5 bases and J by 4 bases, with 11 bases between. This CDR3 is built from 14 residues. CDR1 SGHTA and CDR2 FQGNSA come from the germline V gene. Here the CDR3 reads CASSPYGPTGELFF. CDR3 nucleotide sequence: TGTGCCAGCAGCCCATATGGCCCCACCGGGGAGCTGTTTTTT.

For the CDR3, the DNA is TGTGCCAGCAGTGCAGGGGGCAGCAATCAGCCCCAGCATTTT. It translates to CASSAGGSNQPQHF. The chain uses TRBV6-1 and TRBJ1-5; the match to TRBD1 covers 8 bases. V was pared by 4 bases and J by 1 base, with 0 bases of the junction left unmatched. This CDR3 has 14 residues. From germline, CDR1 is MNHNS and CDR2 SASEGT.

The table lists this clone with a count of one. The V call is TRBV11-1, the J call TRBJ2-1, with D possibly being TRBD1 or TRBD2 (5 bases each). The CDR3 consists of 13 residues. Trimming removed 1 base at V and 9 bases at J, with 10 bases between. CDR1 and CDR2 (germline): SGHAT, FQDESV (reference sequence). The CDR3 nucleotides read TGTGCCAGCAGCTTAGTTCGGGACGGTGAGCAGTTCTTC. This gives the protein CASSLVRDGEQFF. The complete variable domain, with remaining parts taken from reference TRBV11-1 and TRBJ2-1, reads EAEVAQSPRYKITEKSQAVAFWCDPISGHATLYWYRQILGQGPELLVQFQDESVVDDSQLPKDRFSAERLKGVDSTLKIQPAELGDSAMYLCASSLVRDGEQFFGPGTRLTVL.

The gene calls are TRBV7-9 and TRBJ2-5, with 7 bases identical to TRBD1. The CDR3 length is 14 residues. Trimming took 5 bases from V and 4 from J; bases not matched to a gene: 7. Looked up from germline, CDR1 is SEHNR and CDR2 is FQNEAQ (reference sequence). The CDR3 region is CASSLRTGSETQYF. The DNA for the CDR3 is TGTGCCAGCAGCCTAAGGACAGGCTCAGAGACCCAGTACTTC.

The CDR3 sequence is CATSRDVTGGPGEQYF. CDR3 bases: TGTGCCACCAGCAGAGATGTAACGGGAGGGCCCGGCGAGCAGTACTTC. This rearrangement joins TRBV15 to TRBJ2-7, with 8 positions matching TRBD2. Germline V gene data show CDR1 as LNHNV and CDR2 as YYDKDF (reference sequence). The CDR3 loop spans 16 amino acids. With 0 bases clipped from V and 6 bases from J, the junction kept 10 bases outside the gene matches.

The CDR3 reads CASSQVVTRTDTQYF. CDR3 nucleotides: TGCGCCAGCAGCCAAGTGGTTACCCGCACAGATACGCAGTATTTT. The J gene is TRBJ2-3, the V gene TRBV4-1, with D hard to call. The CDR3 totals 15 residues. Trimming pared 1 base from V and 1 base from J, leaving 9 bases between. CDR1 MGHRA and CDR2 YSYEKL come from the germline V gene.

The chain is built from TRBV2 and TRBJ2-1; 12 bases are shared with TRBD2. In germline, CDR1 is SNHLY, CDR2 FYNNEI. V lost 5 bases to trimming and J lost 5 bases; unmatched junction nucleotides: 7. This CDR3 spans 16 amino acids. The CDR3 DNA reads as TGTGCCAGCAGTCCCACTAGCGGGGGGTTAAACAATGAGCAGTTCTTC. This encodes CASSPTSGGLNNEQFF. Filled out from reference TRBV2 and TRBJ2-1, the complete variable domain reads EPEVTQTPSHQVTQMGQEVILRCVPISNHLYFYWYRQILGQKVEFLVSFYNNEISEKSEIFDDQFSVERPDGSNFTLKIRSTKLEDSAMYFCASSPTSGGLNNEQFFGPGTRLTVL.

The chain carries TRBV5-6 and TRBJ2-2; the D is unclear. The CDR3 consists of 18 residues. Germline-derived CDR1 and CDR2 are SGHDT and YYEEEE. The V end lost 3 bases, the J end lost 3 bases, and 21 bases lay between the germline ends. CDR3 bases: TGTGCCAGCAGCTCCCCGGGCCCGGGCCCACGGGACACCGGGGAGCTGTTTTTT. Its protein is CASSSPGPGPRDTGELFF. The whole variable domain, filled in from reference TRBV5-6 and TRBJ2-2, reads DAGVTQSPTHLIKTRGQQVTLRCSPKSGHDTVSWYQQALGQGPQFIFQYYEEEERQRGNFPDRFSGHQFPNYSSELNVNALLLGDSALYLCASSSPGPGPRDTGELFFGEGSRLTVL.

The CDR3 sequence is CASIHRQGMETQYF. CDR3 nucleotide sequence: TGTGCCAGCATCCACCGACAGGGTATGGAGACCCAGTACTTC. This chain joins TRBV6-1 and TRBJ2-5; 7 bases line up with TRBD1. Trimming took 7 bases from V and 5 from J; bases not matched to a gene: 10. The CDR3 spans 14 residues. CDR1 is MNHNS and CDR2 is SASEGT in the germline V gene.